This TCR beta chain stems from a study of neoadjuvant anti-PD-1 for oral cavity cancer. On the study more broadly: Non-progressing patients received a fourth nivolumab dose near day 43, then surgery on days 50-56.

Germline lookup yields CDR1 SGDLS and CDR2 YYNGEE. The V and J ends lost 0 bases and 2 bases respectively, with 11 bases between them. The CDR3 loop spans 15 amino acids. Assay: immunoSEQ multiplex PCR; the TCRdb copy retains only in-frame clones and omits some. Of approximately 35,000 clones listed, 87% are singletons. Points on this clone: Its antigen is not known.

Whole-study findings and limits: Pretreatment Treg/Th17 ratio correlated inversely with post-treatment tumor clonality.

This TCR was sampled from a person aged 40 to 85 with oral cavity squamous cell carcinoma. The chain has TRBV9 and TRBJ1-1; D is unclear. Specimen: PBMCs, collected before nivolumab (anti-PD-1) treatment. The CDR3 here is CASSVDPGTNTEAFF. Here the CDR3 DNA reads TGTGCCAGCAGCGTAGACCCGGGAACCAACACTGAAGCTTTCTTT.